The 24 T cell receptor beta chains in this list originate from one sample, sequenced in a study of blood T cell repertoires in COVID-19. Profiled with immunoSEQ multiplex PCR; TCRdb holds only in-frame clones, not every one. The repertoire holds about 220,000 clones, with approximately 86% as singletons. Sample: peripheral blood. Every receptor here comes from a middle-aged man with acute or convalescent COVID-19.

The chain recombines TRBV19 with TRBJ1-2; TRBD1 matches at 10 bases. The V gene's germline CDR1 is LNHDA and CDR2 SQIVND (reference sequence). The CDR3 runs 18 residues. Trimming removed 5 bases from V and 6 bases from J; junction bases left unmatched: 18. CDR3 protein: CASSAKTAGDRGPNGYTF. CDR3 sequence (DNA): TGTGCCAGTAGTGCGAAAACGGCCGGGGACAGGGGTCCGAATGGCTACACCTTC.

V gene TRBV19 combines with J gene TRBJ2-5, with 9 bases fitting TRBD1. The V gene's germline CDR1 is LNHDA and CDR2 SQIVND (reference sequence). Unmatched junction bases numbered 9, after V lost 5 bases and J lost 5 bases. The CDR3 has 15 residues. The CDR3 region has the DNA TGTGCCAGTAGTCTCTTTGGGACAGGGAGGGAGACCCAGTACTTC. This encodes CASSLFGTGRETQYF. The full variable domain, rest sourced from reference TRBV19 and TRBJ2-5, is DGGITQSPKYLFRKEGQNVTLSCEQNLNHDAMYWYRQDPGQGLRLIYYSQIVNDFQKGDIAEGYSVSREKKESFPLTVTSAQKNPTAFYLCASSLFGTGRETQYFGPGTRLLVL.

The chain couples TRBV11-2 to TRBJ2-7; D is perhaps TRBD2 (6 bases). Germline values: CDR1 SGHAT, CDR2 FQNNGV. The CDR3 totals 16 residues. With 3 bases removed from V and 7 bases from J, the gap between germline ends came to 22 bases. CDR3 nucleotide sequence: TGTGCCAGCAGCTTCTCGGGACTCCCAGGAGAGGCGGAGCAGTACTTC. Translated, it gives CASSFSGLPGEAEQYF.

This clone was observed a handful of times. The chain is built from TRBV3-1 (or the pseudogene TRBV3-2) and TRBJ1-3; the D is unclear. V lost 1 base to trimming and J lost 1 base, with 17 bases between them. The CDR3 length is 18 residues. Germline assignment: CDR1 LGHDT and CDR2 YNNKEL (reference sequence). CDR3 nucleotide sequence: TGTGCCAGCAGCCAAGGGCTTTCGGGGTCTCTGTCTGGAAACACCATATATTTT. Translating it yields CASSQGLSGSLSGNTIYF.

This clone showed up just once. The chain is built from TRBV5-1 and TRBJ1-1; weak D call: TRBD1 (5 bases). Trimming shortened V by 4 bases and J by 0 bases, and 19 bases separated the two germline ends. The germline CDR1 and CDR2 sequences are SGHRS and YFSETQ. The CDR3 covers 17 residues. The CDR3 DNA reads TGCGCCAGCAGCATCGGCGGGGGGTTGAGGATGAACACTGAAGCTTTCTTT. Protein product: CASSIGGGLRMNTEAFF.

This chain joins TRBV3-1 (or the pseudogene TRBV3-2) and TRBJ1-1; D call uncertain. Germline lookup yields CDR1 LGHDT and CDR2 YNNKEL (reference sequence). V was pared by 0 bases and J by 1 base, with 3 bases between. The CDR3 consists of 13 residues. This CDR3 reads CASSQDRNTEAFF. For the CDR3, the DNA is TGTGCCAGCAGCCAAGATCGGAACACTGAAGCTTTCTTT.

V usage is TRBV2 and J usage is TRBJ1-1, with D possibly matching TRBD1 (5 bases). V gave up 4 bases and J gave up 3 bases, with 9 bases separating them. Germline CDR1 is SNHLY and CDR2 is FYNNEI. This CDR3 has 13 amino acids. CDR3 in DNA: TGTGCCAGCAGTGCAGGGAGGGACACTGAAGCTTTCTTT. Residues: CASSAGRDTEAFF.

The CDR3 here is CSVLGGRQSTDTQYF. Here the CDR3 DNA reads TGCAGCGTCCTGGGGGGAAGGCAGAGCACAGATACGCAGTATTTT. The rearrangement links TRBV29-1 to TRBJ2-3, with a weak D call TRBD2 (6 bases). Trimming stripped 6 bases from V and 0 bases from J, with 16 bases between. The CDR3 contains 15 residues. CDR1 is SQVTM and CDR2 is ANQGSEA in the germline V gene.

The gene calls are TRBV4-2 and TRBJ2-7, with TRBD1 matching 12 bases. The CDR3 length is 15 residues. Germline V gene data show CDR1 as LGHNA and CDR2 as YNFKEQ. With V trimmed by 4 bases and J by 4 bases, 5 bases remained unmatched. The DNA for the CDR3 is TGTGCCAGCAGCCCCTCGGGACAGGGGGCTTACGAGCAGTACTTC. Amino acids: CASSPSGQGAYEQYF.

The chain has TRBV7-3 and TRBJ2-2; TRBD2 aligns across 9 bases. The CDR3 is 17 residues long. V shed 5 bases, J shed 6 bases, and the junction held 13 bases outside the gene matches. Per the germline V gene, CDR1 is SGHTA and CDR2 is FQGTGA. Here the CDR3 DNA reads TGTGCCAGCAGCCCCCTTTCTTTAGCGGGAGTGTCCGGGGAGCTGTTTTTT. Protein product: CASSPLSLAGVSGELFF. Using reference TRBV7-3 and TRBJ2-2 for the parts outside the CDR3, the full variable domain is GAGVSQTPSNKVTEKGKYVELRCDPISGHTALYWYRQSLGQGPEFLIYFQGTGAADDSGLPNDRFFAVRPEGSVSTLKIQRTERGDSAVYLCASSPLSLAGVSGELFFGEGSRLTVL.

The chain recombines TRBV10-1 with TRBJ2-7, with D possibly being TRBD2 (6 bases). Germline-derived CDR1 and CDR2 are WNHNN and SYGVQD (reference sequence). The CDR3 totals 16 residues. With 4 bases removed from V and 1 base from J, the gap between germline ends came to 17 bases. The CDR3 reads CASSAALAEGSYEQYF. In DNA form, the CDR3 reads TGCGCCAGCAGTGCAGCCTTAGCGGAGGGATCCTACGAGCAGTACTTC.

The chain combines TRBV10-1 with TRBJ1-3, with D tentatively TRBD1 (5 bases). This CDR3 has 14 residues. Trimming took off 3 bases at V and 2 bases at J, with 8 bases between the two ends. Germline CDR1 reads WNHNN; CDR2 reads SYGVQD (reference sequence). The DNA of the CDR3 is TGCGCCAGCAGTGAATCGGGGGCTGGAAACACCATATATTTT. It is translated as CASSESGAGNTIYF.

This chain links TRBV28 with TRBJ2-1; 10 bases line up with TRBD2. Germline CDR1 MDHEN, CDR2 SYDVKM. The CDR3 extends over 16 amino acids. V was pared by 2 bases and J by 7 bases, with 8 bases of the junction left unmatched. The CDR3 loop is CASSLPSGRGGNEQFF. The CDR3 DNA follows: TGTGCCAGCAGTTTACCTAGCGGGAGAGGAGGGAATGAGCAGTTCTTC. Supplemented by reference TRBV28 and TRBJ2-1, the full variable domain reads DVKVTQSSRYLVKRTGEKVFLECVQDMDHENMFWYRQDPGLGLRLIYFSYDVKMKEKGDIPEGYSVSREKKERFSLILESASTNQTSMYLCASSLPSGRGGNEQFFGPGTRLTVL.

V gene TRBV29-1 combines with J gene TRBJ1-3; weak D call: TRBD1 (6 bases). The CDR3 has 12 residues. Germline V CDR1 and CDR2: SQVTM, ANQGSEA. The ends were cut back, 6 bases at V and 4 bases at J, with 10 bases in the middle. CDR3 sequence: CSVAGDGNTIYF. In DNA, the CDR3 is TGCAGCGTAGCAGGGGACGGAAACACCATATATTTT.

V usage is TRBV14 and J usage is TRBJ2-3; 8 bases line up with TRBD1. The junction had 2 bases not matched to a gene; V was cut back by 0 bases and J by 3 bases. CDR1 and CDR2 from the germline V gene are SGHDN and FVKESK. This CDR3 is 15 amino acids long. CDR3 in amino acids: CASSQDGQGTDTQYF. The CDR3 bases are TGTGCCAGCAGCCAAGATGGACAGGGAACAGATACGCAGTATTTT.

The chain combines TRBV7-3 with TRBJ2-5; a possible D gene is TRBD1 (6 bases). Per the germline V gene, CDR1 is SGHTA and CDR2 is FQGTGA. The V and J ends lost 5 bases and 0 bases respectively, with 13 bases between them. The CDR3 length is 15 residues. The CDR3 bases are TGTGCCAGCAGCCTGGGACATCGTGACCAAGAGACCCAGTACTTC. Its protein is CASSLGHRDQETQYF. The complete variable domain, with remaining parts taken from reference TRBV7-3 and TRBJ2-5, reads GAGVSQTPSNKVTEKGKYVELRCDPISGHTALYWYRQSLGQGPEFLIYFQGTGAADDSGLPNDRFFAVRPEGSVSTLKIQRTERGDSAVYLCASSLGHRDQETQYFGPGTRLLVL.

This chain connects TRBV11-2 to TRBJ2-7; 15 bases line up with TRBD2. V lost 3 bases, J lost 1 base, and 4 bases stayed unmatched. The CDR3 is 17 amino acids. Germline V lookup: CDR1 SGHAT, CDR2 FQNNGV. CDR3 loop: CASSFSGTSGGSYEQYF. The CDR3 coding sequence is TGTGCCAGCAGCTTCTCCGGGACTAGCGGGGGGTCCTACGAGCAGTACTTC.

V and J are TRBV3-1 (or the pseudogene TRBV3-2) and TRBJ2-3; the match to TRBD2 covers 10 bases. The germline V gene encodes CDR1 LGHDT and CDR2 YNNKEL (reference sequence). There are 17 residues in the CDR3. V was pared by 0 bases and J by 3 bases, with 6 bases of the junction left unmatched. The CDR3 sequence: CASSQDALAGKTDTQYF. The DNA for the CDR3 is TGTGCCAGCAGCCAAGACGCACTAGCGGGGAAAACAGATACGCAGTATTTT.

V and J are TRBV6-2 or TRBV6-3 and TRBJ1-2, with D hard to call. The V end was cut by 2 bases, the J end by 5 bases, with 6 bases between. The germline CDR1 and CDR2 sequences are MNHEY and SVGEGT. The CDR3 contains 12 residues. CDR3 residues: CASSYKEYGYTF. The CDR3 DNA sequence: TGTGCCAGCAGTTACAAGGAGTATGGCTACACCTTC.

The chain combines TRBV3-1 (or the pseudogene TRBV3-2) with TRBJ2-3; the D is unclear. Germline CDR1 LGHDT, CDR2 YNNKEL (reference sequence). V was pared by 3 bases and J by 5 bases, with 15 bases between. This CDR3 spans 15 amino acids. The CDR3: CASSHLGGPGDTQYF. The CDR3 DNA sequence: TGTGCCAGCAGCCACCTGGGTGGGCCAGGAGATACGCAGTATTTT.

The rearrangement links TRBV7-2 to TRBJ2-7; the match to TRBD2 covers 7 bases. The trim removed 4 bases at V and 1 base at J, leaving 4 bases unmatched. The germline CDR1 and CDR2 sequences are SGHTA and FQGNSA. CDR3 length equals 14 residues. The CDR3 nucleotides are TGTGCCAGCAGCTATGGGGGAGGGTCCTACGAGCAGTACTTC. It codes for CASSYGGGSYEQYF.

This chain connects TRBV2 to TRBJ1-5; TRBD1 aligns across 11 bases. The CDR3 loop spans 16 amino acids. Trimming cost V 5 bases and J 8 bases; bases outside gene matches: 11. Germline V lookup: CDR1 SNHLY, CDR2 FYNNEI. CDR3 residues: CASSFGQGASIEPQHF. The CDR3 DNA reads as TGTGCCAGCAGTTTTGGACAGGGGGCGTCAATCGAGCCCCAGCATTTT.

This rearrangement joins TRBV9 to TRBJ2-3; 11 nucleotides align to TRBD2. Germline values: CDR1 SGDLS, CDR2 YYNGEE. The CDR3 consists of 18 residues. Germline trimming cut 3 bases from V and 2 bases from J; bases unmatched to any gene: 11. The CDR3 sequence is CASSAPKLTSGITDTQYF. Written as DNA, the CDR3 is TGTGCCAGCAGCGCACCTAAGTTGACTAGCGGGATCACAGATACGCAGTATTTT. Supplemented by reference TRBV9 and TRBJ2-3, the full variable domain reads DSGVTQTPKHLITATGQRVTLRCSPRSGDLSVYWYQQSLDQGLQFLIQYYNGEERAKGNILERFSAQQFPDLHSELNLSSLELGDSALYFCASSAPKLTSGITDTQYFGPGTRLTVL.

About this clone itself: Germline and junction disagree at one end, which may indicate a read error. The J gene is TRBJ2-1, the V gene TRBV6-5; perhaps TRBD1 as D (6 bases). The length of the CDR3 is 14 residues. The germline V gene has CDR1 MNHEY and CDR2 SVGAGI. Here the CDR3 reads CASSDSWWGHEQFF. CDR3 sequence (DNA): TGTGCCAGCAGTGACTCCTGGTGGGGGCATGAGCAGTTCTTC.